This T cell receptor beta chain was obtained from a study of blood T cell repertoires in COVID-19. Using immunoSEQ multiplex PCR, the repertoire was profiled, and TCRdb retains in-frame clones only, with some absent. Of 140,000 to 150,000 clones in the sample, nearly 85% were seen once. V was cut by 2 bases and J by 6 bases, with 13 bases left in between. Germline CDR1 reads SNHLY; CDR2 reads FYNNEI. The CDR3 totals 15 residues. Sequenced material: peripheral blood. V gene TRBV2 combines with J gene TRBJ2-2, with D unresolved. The receptor was isolated from a human donor in a cohort sampled during active COVID-19. CDR3 region: CASSEILPEAGELFF. CDR3 bases: TGTGCCAGCAGTGAAATTCTACCCGAGGCCGGGGAGCTGTTTTTT.